This passage covers 19 T cell receptor beta chains from one sample sequenced in a study of CD8 T cells in Susac syndrome. The authors reverse transcribed roughly 0.45 to 1 ug RNA with random hexamers. Each CDR3 protein gets one entry after TCRdb re-called the immunoSEQ multiplex PCR reads with MiXCR. The sample records 150,000 or so distinct CDR3 sequences, about 90% being singletons. The sample was CD4+ T cells from PBMCs. Source of these receptors: a human donor in good health.

This chain connects TRBV12-3 or TRBV12-4 to TRBJ2-7, with 8 positions matching TRBD1. The CDR3 consists of 11 residues. The junction had 4 bases not matched to a gene; V was cut back by 6 bases and J by 9 bases. CDR3 protein: CASSLGQGQYF. The CDR3 nucleotides are TGTGCCAGCAGCCTTGGACAGGGGCAGTACTTC.

The chain combines TRBV18 with TRBJ2-7, with 7 nucleotides matching TRBD2. V dropped 6 bases and J dropped 6; count of bases not matched to a gene: 14. The V gene's germline CDR1 is KGHSH and CDR2 LQKENI. The CDR3 has 15 residues. In DNA, the CDR3 is TGTGCCAGCTCGACGGGGCAGCGGGGAGTTTCCGAGCAGTACTTC. This encodes CASSTGQRGVSEQYF.

The chain employs TRBV7-9 and TRBJ2-7, with D tentatively TRBD2 (5 bases). Between the trimmed V and J ends, which lost 4 bases and 2 bases, there was a span of 15 bases. There are 15 residues in the CDR3. Germline loops: CDR1 SEHNR, CDR2 FQNEAQ (reference sequence). The CDR3 is CASSSSAAGPYEQYF. The DNA of the CDR3 is TGTGCCAGCAGCTCCTCGGCGGCGGGTCCCTACGAGCAGTACTTC.

The J gene is TRBJ1-4, the V gene TRBV14; no clear D gene. Germline CDR1 is SGHDN and CDR2 is FVKESK. The CDR3 contains 16 residues. Trimming left V 0 bases short and J 5 bases short, with 13 bases between. This CDR3 is CASSQDRGTANEKLFF. CDR3 bases: TGTGCCAGCAGCCAAGATCGAGGTACCGCCAATGAAAAACTGTTTTTT.

This rearrangement joins TRBV29-1 to TRBJ2-1; D possibly corresponds to TRBD2 (6 bases). Germline CDR1 reads SQVTM; CDR2 reads ANQGSEA. The V end was cut by 5 bases, the J end by 8 bases, with 13 bases between. CDR3 size: 12 residues. The CDR3: CSVTGEGDEQFF. The CDR3 nucleotides read TGCAGCGTTACGGGGGAAGGGGATGAGCAGTTCTTC.

The chain couples TRBV6-6 to TRBJ2-7; D perhaps matches TRBD1 (5 bases). V gave up 5 bases and J gave up 1 base, with 12 bases separating them. The CDR3 runs 14 residues. Germline V gives CDR1 MNHNY, CDR2 SVGAGI (reference sequence). The CDR3 DNA reads TGTGCCAGCAGTGCGGACACTTATTCCTACGAGCAGTACTTC. It translates to CASSADTYSYEQYF.

This rearrangement joins TRBV5-1 to TRBJ1-2; D possibly corresponds to TRBD1 (5 bases). The germline V and J ends were trimmed by 4 bases and 6 bases, with 16 bases remaining between them. CDR3 length equals 14 residues. Germline assignment: CDR1 SGHRS and CDR2 YFSETQ. Here the CDR3 DNA reads TGCGCCAGCAGCCCGGTTGGGGGTTGGCATGGCTACACCTTC. It specifies CASSPVGGWHGYTF.

The DNA of the CDR3 is TGCAGCGTCCTGATCCAAGCCTCTGGAAACACCATATATTTT. This gives the protein CSVLIQASGNTIYF. This chain links TRBV29-1 with TRBJ1-3; D is unresolved. CDR3 length equals 14 residues. The ends were cut back, 6 bases at V and 0 bases at J, with 12 bases in the middle. In germline, CDR1 is SQVTM, CDR2 ANQGSEA.

The genes are TRBV7-9 and TRBJ2-4; D is perhaps TRBD1 (6 bases). CDR1 and CDR2 (germline): SEHNR, FQNEAQ (reference sequence). V was shortened by 2 bases and J by 2 bases, with 10 bases between the two germline ends. The CDR3 runs 15 residues. As DNA, the CDR3 is TGTGCCAGCAGCTTATTGGGGACACCCAAAAACATTCAGTACTTC. It specifies CASSLLGTPKNIQYF.

A single count supports this clonotype. This chain connects TRBV28 to TRBJ2-7; no definite D call. Per germline, CDR1 MDHEN and CDR2 SYDVKM. CDR3 length: 15 residues. V shed 4 bases and J shed 2 bases, with 15 bases lying between them. In DNA, the CDR3 is TGTGCCAGCAGTTCGGAAGCAGCAGAAACCTACGAGCAGTACTTC. This encodes CASSSEAAETYEQYF. Together with reference TRBV28 and TRBJ2-7, the CDR3 gives the full variable domain: DVKVTQSSRYLVKRTGEKVFLECVQDMDHENMFWYRQDPGLGLRLIYFSYDVKMKEKGDIPEGYSVSREKKERFSLILESASTNQTSMYLCASSSEAAETYEQYFGPGTRLTVT.

The chain is built from TRBV7-2 and TRBJ2-4; D gene ambiguous. V gave up 2 bases and J gave up 2 bases, with 10 bases separating them. In germline, CDR1 is SGHTA, CDR2 FQGNSA. The length of the CDR3 is 15 residues. The CDR3 nucleotides are TGTGCCAGCAGCTTAAAGGCTGGGACCAAAAACATTCAGTACTTC. Its protein product is CASSLKAGTKNIQYF.

The chain uses TRBV29-1 and TRBJ2-7; D gene uncertain. The ends were cut back, 8 bases at V and 1 base at J, with 12 bases in the middle. Germline lookup yields CDR1 SQVTM and CDR2 ANQGSEA. The CDR3 has 12 residues. The CDR3 loop is CSSLTASYEQYF. The CDR3 DNA is TGCAGCAGCCTCACAGCGTCCTACGAGCAGTACTTC.

This rearrangement joins TRBV2 to TRBJ1-2; the D is unclear. Between the trimmed V and J ends, which lost 4 bases and 0 bases, there was a span of 6 bases. The CDR3 has 13 residues. In germline, CDR1 is SNHLY, CDR2 FYNNEI. The CDR3 here is CASSGAPNYGYTF. The CDR3 DNA reads as TGTGCCAGCAGTGGTGCACCTAACTATGGCTACACCTTC. Full variable domain (outside the CDR3, taken from reference TRBV2 and TRBJ1-2): EPEVTQTPSHQVTQMGQEVILRCVPISNHLYFYWYRQILGQKVEFLVSFYNNEISEKSEIFDDQFSVERPDGSNFTLKIRSTKLEDSAMYFCASSGAPNYGYTFGSGTRLTVV.

The V and J genes are TRBV24-1 and TRBJ2-2, with 9 bases aligning to TRBD2. Germline CDR1 KGHDR, CDR2 SFDVKD. The CDR3 contains 15 residues. Unmatched junction bases numbered 7, after V lost 5 bases and J lost 7 bases. CDR3 nucleotides: TGTGCCACCAGTGGACTAGCGGAGAGGGGCGGGGAGCTGTTTTTT. This translates into CATSGLAERGGELFF.

This clonotype appeared a single time. This sequence joins TRBV19 and TRBJ2-5; D is uncertain. Germline V gives CDR1 LNHDA, CDR2 SQIVND (reference sequence). V was trimmed by 1 base and J by 3 bases, leaving 15 bases between them. The CDR3 consists of 16 residues. The CDR3 DNA is TGTGCCAGTAGTATAGCGAGTTATTTGACGGAAGAGACCCAGTACTTC. Amino acids: CASSIASYLTEETQYF. Complete variable domain (other parts from reference TRBV19 and TRBJ2-5): DGGITQSPKYLFRKEGQNVTLSCEQNLNHDAMYWYRQDPGQGLRLIYYSQIVNDFQKGDIAEGYSVSREKKESFPLTVTSAQKNPTAFYLCASSIASYLTEETQYFGPGTRLLVL.

CDR3 sequence: CASSSPRREQFF. DNA for the CDR3: TGTGCCAGCAGTTCCCCTCGCCGGGAGCAGTTCTTC. The rearrangement joins TRBV28 to TRBJ2-1, with D uncertain. The CDR3 has 12 residues. Trimming removed 4 bases at V and 10 bases at J, with 11 bases between. The germline gives CDR1 MDHEN, CDR2 SYDVKM.

This chain joins TRBV2 and TRBJ1-4; possible D gene TRBD1, 5 bases. The CDR3 runs 15 residues. Germline lookup yields CDR1 SNHLY and CDR2 FYNNEI. Trimming cost V 5 bases and J 5 bases, with 15 bases left between them. The DNA of the CDR3 is TGTGCCAGCAGTTTAAGGCAGGGAGGGAATGAAAAACTGTTTTTT. This encodes CASSLRQGGNEKLFF.

CDR3 in amino acids: CASSDQGPGELFF. DNA for the CDR3: TGTGCCAGCAGTGACCAGGGGCCCGGGGAGCTGTTTTTT. V usage is TRBV2 and J usage is TRBJ2-2; maybe TRBD1 (6 bases). The ends were cut back, 3 bases at V and 6 bases at J, with 8 bases in the middle. Germline V gene lookup returns CDR1 SNHLY and CDR2 FYNNEI. There are 13 residues in the CDR3.

The rearrangement links TRBV6-1 to TRBJ1-5; no firm D call. From germline, CDR1 is MNHNS and CDR2 SASEGT. The CDR3 contains 15 residues. Trimming left V 1 base short and J 0 bases short, with 7 bases between. In nucleotides, the CDR3 is TGTGCCAGCAGTGAAGGGGCGGGTAGCAATCAGCCCCAGCATTTT. Translating gives CASSEGAGSNQPQHF.